This T cell receptor (beta chain) was captured in a study of blood T cell repertoires in COVID-19. Study context: Sites across the United States, Italy and Spain contributed samples from acute and convalescent COVID-19. PBMCs, B-cell-depleted T cells, or T cells provided the cDNA or gDNA that made up the material.

Trimming took 0 bases from V and 0 from J, leaving 15 bases between them. The CDR3 is 18 amino acids. The V gene's germline CDR1 is MGHRA and CDR2 YSYEKL. Original processing notes: Scientists estimated how many nucleated cells there were by amplifying reference gene primers. Profiled with immunoSEQ multiplex PCR; TCRdb holds only in-frame clones, not every one. V and J calls and clone size come straight from that table; D and trimming were deduced from the DNA. Found here are about 240,000 clones, roughly 82% of them singletons; the top ten hold about 4.8%. This chain uses TRBV4-1 with TRBJ1-5; the D gene is possibly TRBD1 (6 bases). What was sequenced was peripheral blood. The clonotype was recovered from a woman between 65 and 79 years old with acute or convalescent COVID-19. CDR3 in DNA: TGCGCCAGCAGCCAAGACACAACAGGGCCTAATAGCAATCAGCCCCAGCATTTT. Amino acids: CASSQDTTGPNSNQPQHF.